Reported below is one TCR beta chain. Antigen specificity is unknown. This entry comes from a study of PD-1 blockade in classical Hodgkin lymphoma. Study-wide findings and caveats: Baseline TCR diversity was reportedly lower in newly diagnosed patients than in healthy donors. It was reported as lower still in relapsed/refractory patients. CD4+ TCR diversity climbed significantly by C4D1, unlike CD8+ TCR diversity. The diversity seen at baseline in complete responders resembled that of newly diagnosed patients.

Relapses following autologous stem cell transplantation were seen in all patients, with brentuximab vedotin exposure varying. Reported best responses ranged across complete response, partial response or progressive disease. CDR1 and CDR2 from the germline V gene are SGHRS and YFSETQ. V lost 0 bases to trimming and J lost 0 bases, with 22 bases between them. This CDR3 is built from 20 residues. This table comes from immunoSEQ multiplex PCR, and its TCRdb copy is limited to in-frame clones, with some not included. The sample holds 80,000 to 100,000 clones, 80% to 95% seen once. V usage is TRBV5-1 and J usage is TRBJ2-4; D unclear. The material sequenced was peripheral blood mononuclear cells (PBMCs), taken at baseline. The sequence was collected from a human donor with classical Hodgkin lymphoma. The DNA for the CDR3 is TGCGCCAGCAGCTTGGGCCAGGTAGCCCTTAATGGCCTAGCCAAAAACATTCAGTACTTC. It codes for CASSLGQVALNGLAKNIQYF.